The 21 T cell receptor beta chains below were found in one sample sequenced in a study of T cells in tuberculosis. Profiling relied on immunoSEQ multiplex PCR, and the TCRdb table lists in-frame clones only, not all of them. The table has more than 35,000 clones, more than 90% seen once; the top ten hold roughly 6.9%. Sequencing input: PBMCs. The receptors originated from a donor aged 10 to 29 with latent tuberculosis or without tuberculosis infection.

The chain carries TRBV5-1 and TRBJ1-2; possible D gene TRBD1, 6 bases. This CDR3 has 13 amino acids. Trimming removed 0 bases from V and 7 bases from J, with 10 bases in between. CDR1 is SGHRS and CDR2 is YFSETQ in the germline V gene. DNA of the CDR3: TGCGCCAGCAGCTTGGAGGGGGGGCTTGGCTACACCTTC. It specifies CASSLEGGLGYTF.

The chain recombines TRBV4-2 with TRBJ2-5; D uncertain. CDR1 and CDR2 (germline): LGHNA, YNFKEQ. This CDR3 comprises 15 residues. Trimming stripped 4 bases from V and 0 bases from J, with 12 bases between. The CDR3 loop reads CASSLQTEYQETQYF. The CDR3 DNA reads as TGTGCCAGCAGCCTCCAAACTGAGTACCAAGAGACCCAGTACTTC.

The genes are TRBV19 and TRBJ1-2; 9 bases line up with TRBD1. The CDR3 runs to 16 residues. Trimming at V came to 2 bases and at J to 4 bases, leaving 8 bases not matched to a gene. Germline V gene data show CDR1 as LNHDA and CDR2 as SQIVND (reference sequence). CDR3 DNA sequence: TGTGCCAGTAGTATATCGGGACAGGGCCCCCTCTATGGCTACACCTTC. Its translation is CASSISGQGPLYGYTF.

The CDR3 loop is CASTSGDQPQHF. In DNA form, the CDR3 reads TGTGCCAGCACCAGCGGGGATCAGCCCCAGCATTTT. The chain combines TRBV6-5 with TRBJ1-5, with unresolved D. Germline V gene sequence: CDR1 MNHEY, CDR2 SVGAGI. Deletions cut 7 bases from V and 5 bases from J, with 9 bases between. The CDR3 is 12 amino acids.

The CDR3 DNA reads TGTGCCAGCAGCCCCCCCTTGAGGGACACCGGGGAGCTGTTTTTT. It encodes CASSPPLRDTGELFF. This chain uses TRBV13 with TRBJ2-2; D may be TRBD2 (5 bases). The CDR3 totals 15 residues. CDR1 and CDR2 (germline): PRHDT, FYEKMQ (reference sequence). The V end was cut by 5 bases, the J end by 3 bases, with 13 bases between.

This clone appeared a single time. The chain has TRBV10-3 and TRBJ2-1, with TRBD2 as a possible D gene (7 bases). Germline V gene lookup returns CDR1 ENHRY and CDR2 SYGVKD. V was cut by 2 bases and J by 7 bases, with 15 bases left in between. The CDR3 totals 15 residues. CDR3 amino acids: CAISERGGAGNEQFF. CDR3 sequence (DNA): TGTGCCATCAGTGAGAGAGGGGGGGCAGGGAATGAGCAGTTCTTC.

The chain recombines TRBV4-2 with TRBJ2-1; 13 bases are shared with TRBD2. CDR3 size: 17 residues. The ends lost 3 bases at V and 6 bases at J; junction bases unmatched: 8. CDR1 and CDR2 from the germline V gene are LGHNA and YNFKEQ. This CDR3 is CASSHNPGLAGVNEQFF. The CDR3 DNA sequence: TGTGCCAGCAGCCATAACCCAGGACTAGCGGGAGTCAATGAGCAGTTCTTC.

V usage is TRBV4-1 and J usage is TRBJ2-7; the D is unclear. The V gene's germline CDR1 is MGHRA and CDR2 YSYEKL. This CDR3 is 14 amino acids long. Trimming stripped 2 bases from V and 3 bases from J, with 11 bases between. CDR3 in amino acids: CASSQNTLSYEQYF. Written as DNA, the CDR3 is TGCGCCAGCAGCCAAAATACCCTTAGCTACGAGCAGTACTTC.

The chain carries TRBV6-5 and TRBJ1-2; D ambiguous. V was cut by 6 bases and J by 4 bases, with 15 bases left in between. CDR1 and CDR2 from the germline V gene are MNHEY and SVGAGI. The CDR3 is made up of 14 amino acids. The CDR3 reads CASSTRPLGYGYTF. CDR3 nucleotides: TGTGCCAGCAGCACCCGCCCACTAGGCTATGGCTACACCTTC.

The gene calls are TRBV5-4 and TRBJ2-1; 11 bases are shared with TRBD2. The germline V gene has CDR1 SGHNT and CDR2 YYREEE (reference sequence). The junction had 9 bases not matched to a gene; V was cut back by 3 bases and J by 7 bases. The CDR3 loop spans 16 amino acids. CDR3: CASSWAQLAGVNEQFF. Written as DNA, the CDR3 is TGTGCCAGCAGCTGGGCCCAACTAGCGGGAGTGAATGAGCAGTTCTTC.

This CDR3 is CASSSRDPNYGYTF. The CDR3 DNA follows: TGTGCCAGCAGTTCCCGGGATCCTAACTATGGCTACACCTTC. The chain uses TRBV27 and TRBJ1-2; no definite D call. The CDR3 has 14 amino acids. Germline CDR1 reads MNHEY; CDR2 reads SMNVEV (reference sequence). Trimming left V 4 bases short and J 0 bases short, with 9 bases between.

This clone has a single count. This rearrangement joins TRBV6-5 to TRBJ2-7; D is possibly TRBD1 (6 bases). The CDR3 extends over 14 amino acids. From germline, CDR1 is MNHEY and CDR2 SVGAGI. Trimming shortened V by 6 bases and J by 7 bases, and 19 bases separated the two germline ends. The CDR3 spells CASRGARGTWEQYF. The CDR3 DNA sequence: TGTGCCAGCAGGGGGGCCAGGGGTACTTGGGAGCAGTACTTC.

V gene TRBV11-2 combines with J gene TRBJ2-1, with 10 bases identical to TRBD2. Per germline, CDR1 SGHAT and CDR2 FQNNGV. The CDR3 loop spans 16 amino acids. V lost 5 bases to trimming and J lost 8 bases; unmatched junction nucleotides: 12. CDR3: CASSPSLAGDLDEQFF. CDR3 nucleotide sequence: TGTGCCAGCAGCCCTTCCCTAGCGGGGGATTTGGATGAGCAGTTCTTC.

The chain recombines TRBV7-2 with TRBJ1-5; maybe TRBD1 (5 bases). Deletions cut 5 bases from V and 3 bases from J, with 17 bases between. The CDR3 has 16 residues. Germline lookup yields CDR1 SGHTA and CDR2 FQGNSA. CDR3: CASSLGGTGFNQPQHF. The CDR3 nucleotides read TGTGCCAGCAGCCTCGGGGGAACGGGTTTCAATCAGCCCCAGCATTTT.

The chain carries TRBV5-1 and TRBJ2-7, with D maybe TRBD1 (9 bases). Trimming left V 4 bases short and J 3 bases short, with 17 bases between. The CDR3 totals 15 residues. Germline assignment: CDR1 SGHRS and CDR2 YFSETQ. The CDR3 reads CASSPGGTGSYEQYF. In DNA form, the CDR3 reads TGCGCCAGCAGCCCGGGAGGGACAGGGAGCTACGAGCAGTACTTC. Looking up the rest from reference TRBV5-1 and TRBJ2-7 gives the full variable domain: KAGVTQTPRYLIKTRGQQVTLSCSPISGHRSVSWYQQTPGQGLQFLFEYFSETQRNKGNFPGRFSGRQFSNSRSEMNVSTLELGDSALYLCASSPGGTGSYEQYFGPGTRLTVT.

This sequence joins TRBV15 and TRBJ2-6, with TRBD2 matching 11 bases. Unmatched junction bases numbered 6, after V lost 5 bases and J lost 0 bases. CDR3 length: 18 residues. Germline CDR1 is LNHNV and CDR2 is YYDKDF (reference sequence). The CDR3 loop is CATSARLAGPSGANVLTF. The CDR3 bases are TGTGCCACCAGCGCGCGACTAGCGGGGCCCTCTGGGGCCAACGTCCTGACTTTC.

The J gene is TRBJ2-4, the V gene TRBV15; the match to TRBD2 covers 8 bases. CDR1 and CDR2 (germline): LNHNV, YYDKDF (reference sequence). Losses at the gene ends were 6 bases for V and 9 bases for J; bases not matched to a gene: 13. The CDR3 sequence is 15 residues long. CDR3 sequence reads: CATRRGREAPGIQYF. The CDR3 nucleotides read TGTGCCACCAGACGTGGGCGGGAGGCCCCAGGCATTCAGTACTTC.

This clone appeared a few times. V usage is TRBV29-1 and J usage is TRBJ2-1; D is unclear. The CDR3 sequence is 15 residues long. Germline CDR1 and CDR2: SQVTM and ANQGSEA. V lost 3 bases to trimming and J lost 5 bases, with 17 bases between them. This CDR3 is CSVDSWAQTHNEQFF. CDR3 DNA: TGCAGCGTTGATTCTTGGGCGCAAACCCACAATGAGCAGTTCTTC.

The chain employs TRBV6-4 and TRBJ2-2; possibly TRBD2 for D (5 bases). Germline values: CDR1 MRHNA, CDR2 SNTAGT. This CDR3 region has 13 residues. The V end lost 5 bases, the J end lost 7 bases, and 11 bases lay between the germline ends. The CDR3 DNA follows: TGTGCCAGCAGTCGGACTGTTTTCGGGGAGCTGTTTTTT. Translated, it gives CASSRTVFGELFF.

The chain uses TRBV5-4 and TRBJ2-1; TRBD1 might be the D (5 bases). The CDR3 contains 16 residues. CDR1 is SGHNT, CDR2 YYREEE, per germline (reference sequence). The ends were cut back, 0 bases at V and 1 base at J, with 11 bases in the middle. CDR3 protein: CASSLDGARSYNEQFF. The CDR3 region has the DNA TGTGCCAGCAGCTTGGATGGGGCGCGGTCCTACAATGAGCAGTTCTTC.

V usage is TRBV19 and J usage is TRBJ2-7; 8 bases fit TRBD1. The germline CDR1 and CDR2 sequences are LNHDA and SQIVND (reference sequence). With 5 bases clipped from V and 0 bases from J, the junction kept 18 bases outside the gene matches. The CDR3 length is 19 residues. The CDR3 loop is CASSPQGRQGWMGSYEQYF. As DNA, the CDR3 is TGTGCCAGTAGTCCCCAAGGTCGACAGGGGTGGATGGGCTCCTACGAGCAGTACTTC.